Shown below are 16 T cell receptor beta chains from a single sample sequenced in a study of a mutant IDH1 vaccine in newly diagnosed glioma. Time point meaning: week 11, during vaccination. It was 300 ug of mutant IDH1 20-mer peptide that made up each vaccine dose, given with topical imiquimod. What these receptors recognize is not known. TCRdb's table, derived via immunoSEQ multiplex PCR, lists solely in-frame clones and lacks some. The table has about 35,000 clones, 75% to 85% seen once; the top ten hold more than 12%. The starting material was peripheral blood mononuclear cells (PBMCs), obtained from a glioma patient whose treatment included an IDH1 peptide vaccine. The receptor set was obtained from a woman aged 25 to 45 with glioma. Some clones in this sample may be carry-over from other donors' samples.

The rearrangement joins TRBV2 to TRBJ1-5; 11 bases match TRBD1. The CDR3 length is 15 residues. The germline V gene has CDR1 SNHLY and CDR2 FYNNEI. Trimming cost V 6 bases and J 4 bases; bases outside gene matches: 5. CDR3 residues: CASRRDRGDNQPQHF. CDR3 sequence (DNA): TGTGCCAGCAGGCGGGACAGGGGGGATAATCAGCCCCAGCATTTT.

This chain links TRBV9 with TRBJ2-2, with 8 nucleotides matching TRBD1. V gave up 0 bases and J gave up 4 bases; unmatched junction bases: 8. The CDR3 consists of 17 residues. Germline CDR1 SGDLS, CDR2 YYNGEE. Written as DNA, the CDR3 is TGTGCCAGCAGCGTAGAAGTCACAGGGGGGAGCACCGGGGAGCTGTTTTTT. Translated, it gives CASSVEVTGGSTGELFF.

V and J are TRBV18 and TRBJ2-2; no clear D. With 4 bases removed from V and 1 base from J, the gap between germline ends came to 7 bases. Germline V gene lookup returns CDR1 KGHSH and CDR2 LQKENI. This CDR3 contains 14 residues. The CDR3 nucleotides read TGTGCCAGCTCACTACAAGAGAACACCGGGGAGCTGTTTTTT. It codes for CASSLQENTGELFF.

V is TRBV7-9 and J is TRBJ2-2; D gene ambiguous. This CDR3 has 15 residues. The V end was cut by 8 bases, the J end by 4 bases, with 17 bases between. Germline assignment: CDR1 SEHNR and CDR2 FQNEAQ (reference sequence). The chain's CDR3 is CASPPVTGFTGELFF. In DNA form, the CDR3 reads TGTGCCAGCCCCCCGGTAACGGGTTTCACCGGGGAGCTGTTTTTT.

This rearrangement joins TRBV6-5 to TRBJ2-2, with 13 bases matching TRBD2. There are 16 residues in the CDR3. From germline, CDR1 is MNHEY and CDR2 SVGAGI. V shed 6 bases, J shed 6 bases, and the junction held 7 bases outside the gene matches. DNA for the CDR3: TGTGCCAGCAGCTACGTACTAGCGGGAGGGCCCGGGGAGCTGTTTTTT. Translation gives CASSYVLAGGPGELFF.

For the CDR3, the DNA is TGTGCCAGCTCACCACAGAAGGCAGGGAGGGGCACCGGGGAGCTGTTTTTT. Encoded protein: CASSPQKAGRGTGELFF. V usage is TRBV18 and J usage is TRBJ2-2; 7 bases agree with TRBD2. J lost 4 bases, V lost 1 base, and 9 bases had no gene match. Germline CDR1 and CDR2: KGHSH and LQKENI. This CDR3 spans 17 amino acids.

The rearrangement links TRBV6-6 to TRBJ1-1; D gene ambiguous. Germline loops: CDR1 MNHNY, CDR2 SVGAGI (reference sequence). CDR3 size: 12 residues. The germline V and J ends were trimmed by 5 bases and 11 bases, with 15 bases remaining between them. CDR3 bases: TGTGCCAGCAGTCCCGGCGGGATCCTGGCTTTCTTT. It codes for CASSPGGILAFF.

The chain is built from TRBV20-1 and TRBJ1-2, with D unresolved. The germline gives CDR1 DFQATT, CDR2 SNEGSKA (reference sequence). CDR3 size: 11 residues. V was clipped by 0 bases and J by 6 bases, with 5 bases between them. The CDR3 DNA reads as TGCAGTGCTAGAGATAGAGATGGCTACACCTTC. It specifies CSARDRDGYTF.

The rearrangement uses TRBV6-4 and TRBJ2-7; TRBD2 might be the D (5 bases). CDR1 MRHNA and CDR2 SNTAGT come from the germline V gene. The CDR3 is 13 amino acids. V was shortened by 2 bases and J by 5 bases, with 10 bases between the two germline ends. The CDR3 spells CASSDLPGNEQYF. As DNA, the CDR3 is TGTGCCAGCAGTGACCTGCCGGGGAACGAGCAGTACTTC.

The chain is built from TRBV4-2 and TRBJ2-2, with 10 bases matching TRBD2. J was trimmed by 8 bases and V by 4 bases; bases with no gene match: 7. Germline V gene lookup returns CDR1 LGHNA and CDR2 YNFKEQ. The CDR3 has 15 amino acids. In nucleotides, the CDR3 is TGTGCCAGCAGCCTAGAAGCGGGAGGGCCAGGGGAGCTGTTTTTT. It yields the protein CASSLEAGGPGELFF.

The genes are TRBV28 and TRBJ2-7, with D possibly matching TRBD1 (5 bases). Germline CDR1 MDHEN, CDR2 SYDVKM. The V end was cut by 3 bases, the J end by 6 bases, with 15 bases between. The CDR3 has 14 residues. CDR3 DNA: TGTGCCAGCAGTTTCGTCAGGGTGGGAAGCGAGCAGTACTTC. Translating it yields CASSFVRVGSEQYF.

The chain's CDR3 is CAISGTSGHNEQFF. CDR3 sequence (DNA): TGTGCCATTTCCGGGACTAGCGGTCACAATGAGCAGTTCTTC. The genes are TRBV19 and TRBJ2-1; 11 nucleotides agree with TRBD2. In germline, CDR1 is LNHDA, CDR2 SQIVND (reference sequence). Trimming removed 10 bases from V and 5 bases from J; junction bases left unmatched: 7. The CDR3 is 14 residues long.

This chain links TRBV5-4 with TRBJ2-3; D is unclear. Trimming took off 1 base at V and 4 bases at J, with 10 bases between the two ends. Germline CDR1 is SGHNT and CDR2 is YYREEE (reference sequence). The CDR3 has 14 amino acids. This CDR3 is CASSLSYSADTQYF. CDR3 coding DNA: TGTGCCAGCAGCTTGTCGTATAGTGCAGATACGCAGTATTTT.

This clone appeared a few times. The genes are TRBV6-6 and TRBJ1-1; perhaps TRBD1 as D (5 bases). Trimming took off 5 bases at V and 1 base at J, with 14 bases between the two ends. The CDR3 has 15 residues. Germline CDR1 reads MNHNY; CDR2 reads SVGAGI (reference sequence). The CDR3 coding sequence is TGTGCCAGCAGTCCCGACAGCCTTACGAACACTGAAGCTTTCTTT. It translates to CASSPDSLTNTEAFF.

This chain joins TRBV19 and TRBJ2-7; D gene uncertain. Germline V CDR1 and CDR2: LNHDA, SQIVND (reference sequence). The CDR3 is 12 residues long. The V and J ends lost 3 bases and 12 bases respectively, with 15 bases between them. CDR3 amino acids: CASSIAGSGRYF. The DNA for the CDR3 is TGTGCCAGTAGTATCGCAGGAAGTGGTCGGTACTTC.

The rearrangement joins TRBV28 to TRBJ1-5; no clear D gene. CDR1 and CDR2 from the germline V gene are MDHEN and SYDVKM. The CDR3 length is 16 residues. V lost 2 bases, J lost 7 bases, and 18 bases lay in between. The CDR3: CASSLLGSSNHQPQHF. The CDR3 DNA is TGTGCCAGCAGTTTACTGGGAAGTTCGAACCACCAGCCCCAGCATTTT.